The present TCR beta chain was sequenced within a study of T cell responses to AZD1222 COVID-19 vaccine (dated by TCRdb to the early 2020s). With respect to the entire study: A total of just over 230 trial participants underwent TCR sequencing, of whom more than 200 had received two doses of AZD1222 and roughly 26 had received two doses of the MenACWY control vaccine. Trial participants were enrolled by age into 18-55, 56-69 and 70-plus year subgroups, with about 150, 28 and 57 TCR-sequenced participants respectively.

The investigation overall reported the following: Participants were mostly white British, with more females than males. The authors suggested clonal diversity may have been underestimated. No day 14 peak-response samples were available, so repertoires were characterized only after the peak T cell response. CD4 TCRs associated with the vaccine covered the entire spike protein, and the dominant responses were in regions 160-218 and 743-854. The 56-69-year group was small, and its depth increase did not reach significance, likely because of low power. Epitopes outside the regions mutated in the B.1.351 and B.1.1.7 variants were reportedly recognized by nearly half of the unique spike-specific TCRs. Only a handful of AZD1222 recipients were SARS-CoV-2 seropositive at baseline, limiting conclusions about previously exposed vaccinees. Spike-specific TCR breadth and depth rose significantly after two AZD1222 doses compared with day 0 and with MenACWY recipients.

The CDR3 regions of human TCRbeta chains were analyzed by immunosequencing. As for how the authors treated the data: TCRs in the repertoires were compared against a reference library of SARS-CoV-2-specific TCRs that had been generated with the MIRA antigen-specificity platform. Breadth was defined as the fraction of unique TCRs that were SARS-CoV-2-associated, and depth was defined as the fraction of total T cells that were SARS-CoV-2-associated. Each spike-specific TCR was assigned to its reactive spike region and to a CD4 or CD8 class using the MIRA data. Log10-transformed breadth and depth values were compared by one-way ANOVA with Sidak's multiple comparisons tests. TCRdb's version of the immuneACCESS table is confined to in-frame rearrangements and falls short of the full clone set. An unresolved V gene accounts for under half of the shortfall where checked; the remainder is of unknown origin. D and trimming come from the DNA, and the V and J calls and clone size come from that table. Counted in this sample were around 70,000 clones; roughly 85% of them appeared once. The top ten clonotypes cover roughly 1.2% of the sample.

From the cysteine up to the phenylalanine, the CDR3 has a length of 14 residues. Left in the record is the CDR3 DNA by itself, 42 bases read in frame from the first base. Trimming costs V 3 bases and J 7 bases, and their ends lie 10 bases apart. The germline V gene specifies MNHEY as CDR1 and SVGEGT as CDR2. A note on this clone: Its antigen is unknown. The sample holds no much larger clone one base away, and base qualities are not on file.

Reading the label with the study, this specimen's time point is: about 28 days (+/-7) after the second vaccine dose. AZD1222 recipients with second doses at about 4 weeks or about 12 weeks were pooled, because spike-specific TCR depth and breadth did not differ between schedules. Vaccinee samples were obtained from the UK trials COV001 and COV002, which included a single-blind randomized controlled phase 2/3 trial of AZD1222 (ChAdOx1 nCoV-19) in healthy adults. For TCRbeta chain sequencing, PBMC samples were collected from trial participants at day 0 and at day 28 after the second dose. The material was peripheral blood, obtained 28 days after the second AZD1222 dose. The chain is encoded by TRBV6-2 or TRBV6-3 joined to TRBJ1-6, with the identity of the D gene unclear. The source is an adult who received the AZD1222 COVID-19 vaccine. CDR3 sequence: CASSYIDLNSPLHF. The DNA sequence is given as TGTGCCAGCAGTTATATCGACCTCAATTCACCCCTCCACTTT.